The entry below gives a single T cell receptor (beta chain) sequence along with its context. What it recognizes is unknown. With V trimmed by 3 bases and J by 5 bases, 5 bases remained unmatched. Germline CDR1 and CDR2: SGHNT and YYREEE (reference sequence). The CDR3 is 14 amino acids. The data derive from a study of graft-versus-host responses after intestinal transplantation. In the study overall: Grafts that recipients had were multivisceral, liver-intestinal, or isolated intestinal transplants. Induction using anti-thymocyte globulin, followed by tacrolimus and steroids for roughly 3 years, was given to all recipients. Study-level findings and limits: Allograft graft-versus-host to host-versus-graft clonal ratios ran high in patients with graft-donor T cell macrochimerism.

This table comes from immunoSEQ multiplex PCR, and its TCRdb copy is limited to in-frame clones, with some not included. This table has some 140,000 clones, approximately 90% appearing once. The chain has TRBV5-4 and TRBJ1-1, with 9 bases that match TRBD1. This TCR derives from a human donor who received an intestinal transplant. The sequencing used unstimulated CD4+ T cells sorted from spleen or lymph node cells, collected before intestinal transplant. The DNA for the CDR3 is TGTGCCAGCAGCTCGACAGGGGGTCGTACTGAAGCTTTCTTT. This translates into CASSSTGGRTEAFF.